This TCR beta chain appears in the sequencing data of a study of T-cell reconstitution after alpha-beta-depleted transplantation in children (dated by TCRdb to 2016 to 2018). The study in broad terms: Using TCR repertoire profiling, the study followed T-cell immune reconstitution in a quantitative way in children after TCRalphabeta/CD19-depleted allogeneic hematopoietic cell transplantation.

This clonotype was observed at least ten times. No cognate antigen has been identified for it. No base quality information exists; no much larger clone differs at one position. The method behind the library was PCR. The reads were generated on an Illumina HiSeq 2500. Molecular barcoding was employed in the preparation of TCR libraries, with unique molecular identifiers being used to normalize TCRbeta repertoire quantification. TCRdb reanalyzed the raw reads on its own, using fastp at Q25 for trimming and MiXCR for clone calling, and kept in-frame beta chains. Rows are combined by CDR3 protein, so each entry shows the most common genes and DNA. This sample lists 200,000 to 250,000 distinct CDR3 sequences; 9% to 10% were detected once. The top ten constitute about 5.4% of the sample. The CDR3, cysteine through phenylalanine, is 14 amino acids long. The retained sequence is limited to the CDR3, 42 bases, with the frame set at the first base. The junction carries 13 bases between V and J, which are trimmed by 4 bases and 9 bases respectively. Taken from the germline V gene, the CDR1 and CDR2 loops are MNHEY and SVGAGI.

Sample: PBMCs from the stem cell graft donor, taken from the stem cell graft. The chain is made from TRBV6-5 and TRBJ1-6; the D gene identity is not certain. The clonotype was recovered from a human donor who donated a stem cell graft to a child with SCID. The CDR3 region: CASSSRGEGSPLHF. The sequence in DNA is TGTGCCAGCAGTTCCCGGGGTGAGGGTTCACCCCTCCACTTT.